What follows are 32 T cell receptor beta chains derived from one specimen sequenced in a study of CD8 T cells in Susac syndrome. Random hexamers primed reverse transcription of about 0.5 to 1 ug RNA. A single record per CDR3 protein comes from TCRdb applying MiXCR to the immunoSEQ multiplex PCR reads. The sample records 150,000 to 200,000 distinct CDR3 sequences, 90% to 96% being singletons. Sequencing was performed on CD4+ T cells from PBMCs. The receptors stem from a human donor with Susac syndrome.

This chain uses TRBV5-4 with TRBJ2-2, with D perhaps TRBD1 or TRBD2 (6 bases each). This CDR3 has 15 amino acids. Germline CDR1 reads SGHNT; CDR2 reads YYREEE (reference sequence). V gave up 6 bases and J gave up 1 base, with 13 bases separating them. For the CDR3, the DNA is TGTGCCAGCACCGGGGGCGGGAAGAACACCGGGGAGCTGTTTTTT. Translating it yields CASTGGGKNTGELFF.

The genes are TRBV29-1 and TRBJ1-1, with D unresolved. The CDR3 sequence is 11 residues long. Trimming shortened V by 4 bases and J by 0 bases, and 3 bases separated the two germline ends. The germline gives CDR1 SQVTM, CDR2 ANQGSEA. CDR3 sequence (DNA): TGCAGCGTTGGTATGAACACTGAAGCTTTCTTT. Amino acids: CSVGMNTEAFF.

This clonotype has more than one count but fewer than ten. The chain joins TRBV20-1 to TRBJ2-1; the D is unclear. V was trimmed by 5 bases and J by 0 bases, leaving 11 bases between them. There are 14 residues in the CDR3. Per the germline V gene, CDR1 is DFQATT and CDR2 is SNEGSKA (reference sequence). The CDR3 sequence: CSALSPGSYNEQFF. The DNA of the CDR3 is TGCAGTGCTCTTTCCCCGGGCTCCTACAATGAGCAGTTCTTC.

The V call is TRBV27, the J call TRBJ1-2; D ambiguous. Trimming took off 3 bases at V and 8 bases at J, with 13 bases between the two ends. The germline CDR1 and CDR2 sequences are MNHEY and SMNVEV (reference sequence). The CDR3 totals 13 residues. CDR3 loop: CASSLRRMEGYTF. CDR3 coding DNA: TGTGCCAGCAGTTTGCGCAGGATGGAAGGCTACACCTTC.

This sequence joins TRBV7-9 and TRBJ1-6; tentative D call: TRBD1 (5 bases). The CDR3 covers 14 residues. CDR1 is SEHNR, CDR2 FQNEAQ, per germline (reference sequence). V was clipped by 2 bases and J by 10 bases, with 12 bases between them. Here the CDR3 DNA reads TGTGCCAGCAGCTTAACGACCGGGGGGTCACCCCTCCACTTT. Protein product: CASSLTTGGSPLHF.

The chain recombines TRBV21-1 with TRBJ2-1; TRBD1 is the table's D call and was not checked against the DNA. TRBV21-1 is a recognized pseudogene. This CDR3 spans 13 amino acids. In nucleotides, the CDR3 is TGTGCCAGGGGAGACAGGGACTACAATGAGCAGTTCTTC. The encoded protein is CARGDRDYNEQFF.

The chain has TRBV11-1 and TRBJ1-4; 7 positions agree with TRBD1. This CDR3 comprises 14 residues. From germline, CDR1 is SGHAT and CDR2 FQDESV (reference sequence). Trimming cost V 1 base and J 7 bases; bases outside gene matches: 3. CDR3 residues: CASSLDRGSEKLFF. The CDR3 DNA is TGTGCCAGCAGCTTAGACAGGGGATCTGAAAAACTGTTTTTT.

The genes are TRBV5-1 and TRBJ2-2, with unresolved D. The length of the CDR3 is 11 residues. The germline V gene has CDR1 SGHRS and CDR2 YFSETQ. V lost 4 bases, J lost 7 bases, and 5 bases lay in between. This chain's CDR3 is CASSEIGELFF. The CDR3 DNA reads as TGCGCCAGCAGCGAGATCGGGGAGCTGTTTTTT.

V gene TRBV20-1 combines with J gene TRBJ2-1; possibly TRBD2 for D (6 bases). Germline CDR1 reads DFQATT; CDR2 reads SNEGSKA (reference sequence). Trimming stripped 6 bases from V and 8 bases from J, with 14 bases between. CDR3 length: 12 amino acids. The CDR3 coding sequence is TGCAGTGCCGACAGCCGGAGGGATGAGCAGTTCTTC. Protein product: CSADSRRDEQFF.

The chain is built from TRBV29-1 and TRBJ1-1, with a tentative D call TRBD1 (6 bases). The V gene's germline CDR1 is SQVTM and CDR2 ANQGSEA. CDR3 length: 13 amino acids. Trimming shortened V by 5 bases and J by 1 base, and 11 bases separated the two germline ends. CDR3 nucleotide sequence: TGCAGCGTTAACAGGGATGCGAACACTGAAGCTTTCTTT. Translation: CSVNRDANTEAFF.

The CDR3: CSLSSGSGTDTQYF. CDR3 bases: TGCAGCCTATCCTCGGGGTCGGGCACAGATACGCAGTATTTT. The rearrangement joins TRBV20-1 to TRBJ2-3; D perhaps matches TRBD2 (5 bases). This CDR3 has 14 residues. The germline CDR1 and CDR2 sequences are DFQATT and SNEGSKA (reference sequence).

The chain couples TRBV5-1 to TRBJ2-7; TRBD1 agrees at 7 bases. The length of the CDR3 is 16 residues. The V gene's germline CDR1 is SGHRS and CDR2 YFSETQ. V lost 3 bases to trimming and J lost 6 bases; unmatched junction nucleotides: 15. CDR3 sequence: CASSWKGGADLLEQYF. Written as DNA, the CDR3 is TGCGCCAGCAGCTGGAAAGGGGGCGCGGATCTCCTCGAGCAGTACTTC.

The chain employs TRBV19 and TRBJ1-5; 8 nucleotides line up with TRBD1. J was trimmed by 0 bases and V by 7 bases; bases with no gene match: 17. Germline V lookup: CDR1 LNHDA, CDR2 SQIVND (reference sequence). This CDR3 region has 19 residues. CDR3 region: CASTPYMDRENGSNQPQHF. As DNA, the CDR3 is TGTGCCAGTACCCCGTATATGGACAGGGAGAACGGTAGCAATCAGCCCCAGCATTTT.

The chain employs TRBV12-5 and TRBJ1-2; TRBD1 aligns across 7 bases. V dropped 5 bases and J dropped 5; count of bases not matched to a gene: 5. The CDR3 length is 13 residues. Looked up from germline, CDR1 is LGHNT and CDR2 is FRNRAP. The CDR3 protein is CASGRDREYGYTF. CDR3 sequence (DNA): TGTGCTAGTGGTCGCGACAGGGAGTATGGCTACACCTTC.

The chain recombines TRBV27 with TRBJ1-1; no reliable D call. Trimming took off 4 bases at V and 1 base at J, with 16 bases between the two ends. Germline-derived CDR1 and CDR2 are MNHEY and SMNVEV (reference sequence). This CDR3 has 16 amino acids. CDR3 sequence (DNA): TGTGCCAGCAGTTCAAAAATATCGTTGGCGAACACTGAAGCTTTCTTT. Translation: CASSSKISLANTEAFF.

The CDR3 region is CASSIPILAGGYNEQFF. The CDR3 coding sequence is TGTGCCAGTAGTATCCCGATACTAGCGGGGGGCTACAATGAGCAGTTCTTC. V and J are TRBV19 and TRBJ2-1; TRBD2 matches at 12 bases. This CDR3 comprises 17 residues. With 3 bases clipped from V and 3 bases from J, the junction kept 6 bases outside the gene matches. Germline V CDR1 and CDR2: LNHDA, SQIVND (reference sequence).

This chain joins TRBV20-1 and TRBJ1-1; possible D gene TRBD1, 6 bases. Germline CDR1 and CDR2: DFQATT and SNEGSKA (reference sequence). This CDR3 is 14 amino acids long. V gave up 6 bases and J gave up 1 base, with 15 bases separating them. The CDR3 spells CSAPTGGANTEAFF. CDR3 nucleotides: TGCAGTGCGCCGACAGGTGGCGCGAACACTGAAGCTTTCTTT.

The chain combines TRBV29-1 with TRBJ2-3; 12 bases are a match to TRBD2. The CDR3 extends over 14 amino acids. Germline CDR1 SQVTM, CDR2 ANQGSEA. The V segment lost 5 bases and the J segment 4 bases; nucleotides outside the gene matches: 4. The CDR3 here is CSVTSGGFSDTQYF. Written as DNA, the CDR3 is TGCAGCGTTACTAGCGGGGGGTTTTCAGATACGCAGTATTTT.

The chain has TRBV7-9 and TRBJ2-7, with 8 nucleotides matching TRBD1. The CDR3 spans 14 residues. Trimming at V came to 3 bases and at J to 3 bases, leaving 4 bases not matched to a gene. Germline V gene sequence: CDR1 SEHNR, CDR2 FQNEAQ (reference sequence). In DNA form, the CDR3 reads TGTGCCAGCAGCTTCGAAGGACAGGGCTACGAGCAGTACTTC. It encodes CASSFEGQGYEQYF.

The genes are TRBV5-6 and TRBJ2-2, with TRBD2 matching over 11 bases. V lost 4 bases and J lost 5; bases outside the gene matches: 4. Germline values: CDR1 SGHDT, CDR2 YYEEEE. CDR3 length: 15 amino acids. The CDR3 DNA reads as TGTGCCAGCAGCCCTATAGCGGGGGGGACCGGGGAGCTGTTTTTT. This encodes CASSPIAGGTGELFF. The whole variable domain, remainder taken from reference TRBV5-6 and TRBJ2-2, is DAGVTQSPTHLIKTRGQQVTLRCSPKSGHDTVSWYQQALGQGPQFIFQYYEEEERQRGNFPDRFSGHQFPNYSSELNVNALLLGDSALYLCASSPIAGGTGELFFGEGSRLTVL.

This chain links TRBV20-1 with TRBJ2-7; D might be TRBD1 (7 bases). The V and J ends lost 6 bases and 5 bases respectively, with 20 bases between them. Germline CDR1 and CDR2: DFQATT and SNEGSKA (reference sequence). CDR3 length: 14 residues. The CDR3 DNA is TGCAGTGCCACTCGAAGCAGGGGGGCGGACGAGCAGTACTTC. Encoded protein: CSATRSRGADEQYF.

The CDR3 DNA reads as TGTGCCAGCAGTTTAGCAGGCGGCGGGCACAATGAGCAGTTCTTC. Translation gives CASSLAGGGHNEQFF. The chain uses TRBV12-3 or TRBV12-4 and TRBJ2-1; D might be TRBD2 (5 bases). The CDR3 is made up of 15 amino acids. Trimming took off 0 bases at V and 5 bases at J, with 11 bases between the two ends.

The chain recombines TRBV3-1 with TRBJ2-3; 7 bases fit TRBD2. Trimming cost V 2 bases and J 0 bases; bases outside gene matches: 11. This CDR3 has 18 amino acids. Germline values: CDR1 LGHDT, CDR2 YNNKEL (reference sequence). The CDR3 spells CASSQTTPGLGSTDTQYF. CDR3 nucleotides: TGTGCCAGCAGCCAAACCACGCCCGGACTAGGCAGCACAGATACGCAGTATTTT.

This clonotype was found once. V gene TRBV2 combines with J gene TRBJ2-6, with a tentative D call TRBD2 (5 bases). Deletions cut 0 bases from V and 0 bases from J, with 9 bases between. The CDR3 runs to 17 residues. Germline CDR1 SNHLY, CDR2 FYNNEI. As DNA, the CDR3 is TGTGCCAGCAGTGAAGCCTTAGCGAGCTCTGGGGCCAACGTCCTGACTTTC. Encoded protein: CASSEALASSGANVLTF.

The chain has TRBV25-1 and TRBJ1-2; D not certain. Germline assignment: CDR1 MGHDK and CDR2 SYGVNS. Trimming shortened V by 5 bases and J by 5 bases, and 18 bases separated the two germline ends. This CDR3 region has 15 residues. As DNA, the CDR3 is TGTGCCAGCAGTCCCGGGTCACTATCATTTTATGGCTACACCTTC. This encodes CASSPGSLSFYGYTF.

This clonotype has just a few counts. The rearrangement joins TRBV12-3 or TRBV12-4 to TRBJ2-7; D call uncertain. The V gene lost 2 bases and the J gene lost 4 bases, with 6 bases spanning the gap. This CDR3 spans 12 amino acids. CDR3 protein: CASSLLGYEQYF. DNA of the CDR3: TGTGCCAGCAGTTTACTCGGATACGAGCAGTACTTC.

CDR3: CASTEDRAYTGELFF. CDR3 DNA sequence: TGTGCCAGCACCGAAGACAGGGCCTACACCGGGGAGCTGTTTTTT. The chain recombines TRBV5-6 with TRBJ2-2; TRBD1 matches 7 bases. V gave up 6 bases and J gave up 3 bases; unmatched junction bases: 8. Per the germline V gene, CDR1 is SGHDT and CDR2 is YYEEEE. CDR3 length: 15 amino acids.

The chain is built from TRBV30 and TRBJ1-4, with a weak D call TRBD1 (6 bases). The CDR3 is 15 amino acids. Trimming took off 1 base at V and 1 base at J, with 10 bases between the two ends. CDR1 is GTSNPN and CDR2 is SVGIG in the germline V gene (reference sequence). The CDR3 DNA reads TGTGCCTGGAGTGACTACAGGGTAACTAATGAAAAACTGTTTTTT. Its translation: CAWSDYRVTNEKLFF.

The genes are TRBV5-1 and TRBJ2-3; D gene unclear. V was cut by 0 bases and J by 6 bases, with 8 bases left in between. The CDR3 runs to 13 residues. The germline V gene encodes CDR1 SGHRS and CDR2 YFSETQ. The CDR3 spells CASSLDGWDTQYF. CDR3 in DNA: TGCGCCAGCAGCTTGGACGGCTGGGATACGCAGTATTTT.

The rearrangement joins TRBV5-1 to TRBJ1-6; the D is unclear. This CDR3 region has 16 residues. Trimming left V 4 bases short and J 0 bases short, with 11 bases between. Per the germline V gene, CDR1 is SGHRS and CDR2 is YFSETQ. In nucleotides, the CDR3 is TGCGCCAGCAGCGTCGGTAGTGGCTCCTATAATTCACCCCTCCACTTT. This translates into CASSVGSGSYNSPLHF.

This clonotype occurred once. CDR3 in amino acids: CALSSTDTQYF. DNA of the CDR3: TGTGCCCTCAGCAGCACAGATACGCAGTATTTT. The rearrangement uses TRBV28 and TRBJ2-3; D remains unclear. The CDR3 is 11 residues long. V was shortened by 11 bases and J by 0 bases, with 6 bases between the two germline ends. The germline V gene has CDR1 MDHEN and CDR2 SYDVKM.

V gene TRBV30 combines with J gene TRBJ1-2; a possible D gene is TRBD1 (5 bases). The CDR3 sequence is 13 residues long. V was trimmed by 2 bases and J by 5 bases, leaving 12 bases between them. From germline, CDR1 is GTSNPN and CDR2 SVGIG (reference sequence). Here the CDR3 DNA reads TGTGCCTGGAGTTCACCCGGGACGTATGGCTACACCTTC. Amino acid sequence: CAWSSPGTYGYTF.